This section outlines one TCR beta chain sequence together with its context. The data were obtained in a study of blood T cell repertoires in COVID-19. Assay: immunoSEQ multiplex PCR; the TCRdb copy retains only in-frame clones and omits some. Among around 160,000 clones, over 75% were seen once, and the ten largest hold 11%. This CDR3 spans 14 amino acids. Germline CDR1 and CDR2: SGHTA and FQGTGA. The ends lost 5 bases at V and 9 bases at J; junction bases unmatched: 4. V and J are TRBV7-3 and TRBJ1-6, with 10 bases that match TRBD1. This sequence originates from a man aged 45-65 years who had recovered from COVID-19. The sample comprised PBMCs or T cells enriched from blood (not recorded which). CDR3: CASSKTGGGSPLHF. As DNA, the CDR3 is TGTGCCAGCAGCAAGACAGGGGGCGGTTCACCCCTCCACTTT.